Below, 5 T cell receptor beta chains from the same sample are listed, as sequenced in a study of blood T cell repertoires in COVID-19. Data came from immunoSEQ multiplex PCR; TCRdb stores just in-frame clones and leaves some out. Here the sample spans 310,000 or so clones, 90% being singletons. Sample: PBMCs or T cells enriched from blood (not recorded which). These receptors were obtained from a woman aged 18-29 years with acute COVID-19.

The chain links TRBV28 to TRBJ1-4, with 10 bases that match TRBD1. V was clipped by 7 bases and J by 0 bases; unmatched bases: 14. Germline lookup yields CDR1 MDHEN and CDR2 SYDVKM. The CDR3 is 19 residues long. Here the CDR3 reads CASKPYWDRGSPTNEKLFF. CDR3 sequence (DNA): TGTGCCAGCAAACCCTATTGGGACAGGGGTTCCCCAACTAATGAAAAACTGTTTTTT.

The V gene is TRBV2, the J gene TRBJ1-1; D gene unclear. V was cut by 7 bases and J by 0 bases, with 9 bases left in between. The CDR3 spans 13 residues. Germline-derived CDR1 and CDR2 are SNHLY and FYNNEI. The CDR3 spells CASTQTLNTEAFF. CDR3 nucleotide sequence: TGTGCCAGCACCCAAACACTGAACACTGAAGCTTTCTTT.

This chain links TRBV11-2 with TRBJ2-5, with D tentatively TRBD2 (5 bases). The V gene's germline CDR1 is SGHAT and CDR2 FQNNGV. The CDR3 runs 13 residues. Trimming removed 10 bases from V and 2 bases from J, with 14 bases in between. The CDR3 DNA sequence: TGTGCCACCAGAGCTAGCCTTCAAGAGACCCAGTACTTC. It translates to CATRASLQETQYF.

The chain joins TRBV5-5 to TRBJ1-5; 10 bases line up with TRBD1. Trimming removed 3 bases from V and 3 bases from J; junction bases left unmatched: 6. Per germline, CDR1 SGHKS and CDR2 YYEKEE (reference sequence). CDR3 length: 16 amino acids. CDR3 loop: CASSSGTGEFNQPQHF. Here the CDR3 DNA reads TGTGCCAGCAGCTCCGGGACAGGGGAGTTCAATCAGCCCCAGCATTTT.

The count of this clone is one. This chain connects TRBV11-1 to TRBJ2-1, with TRBD1 matching 9 bases. Looked up from germline, CDR1 is SGHAT and CDR2 is FQDESV (reference sequence). CDR3 length equals 15 residues. The junction had 8 bases not matched to a gene; V was cut back by 5 bases and J by 6 bases. The CDR3 here is CASSPIRDRVNEQFF. The CDR3 bases are TGTGCCAGCAGCCCAATCCGGGACAGGGTCAATGAGCAGTTCTTC.